Listed below are T cell receptor beta chains from one sample, sequenced in a study of shared T cell receptors in the human thymus. Here immunoSEQ multiplex PCR was the method, and the copy in TCRdb shows in-frame clones only, minus some. The profile shows some 700,000 clones, approximately 87% of them singletons. Separately, the same data were catalogued under a study of human thymus T cells.

Sequencing was performed on thymocytes. The source of these receptors is a boy under three years old with a congenital heart defect. Both conserved end residues are part of each CDR3. The order of the fields is D gene, CDR3 length, clone size, J gene, V gene, CDR3 protein, CDR3 DNA. D genes are given only for firm matches. Not every row has a clone size; where given, it reads once, few, many or a size class.

D gene: NA
CDR3 length: 16
clone size: few
J gene: TRBJ2-1
V gene: TRBV7-2
CDR3 protein: CASSLVGGASYNEQFF
CDR3 DNA: TGTGCCAGCAGCTTAGTAGGGGGAGCTTCCTACAATGAGCAGTTCTTC

D gene: TRBD2
CDR3 length: 15
clone size: NA
J gene: TRBJ2-7
V gene: TRBV10-3
CDR3 protein: CAISDKTSANYEQYF
CDR3 DNA: TGTGCCATCAGTGATAAGACTAGCGCTAACTACGAGCAGTACTTC

D gene: NA
CDR3 length: 15
clone size: few
J gene: TRBJ2-7
V gene: TRBV21-1
CDR3 protein: CASSKLTSGRYEQYF
CDR3 DNA: TGTGCCAGCAGCAAATTGACTAGCGGGAGATACGAGCAGTACTTC

D gene: TRBD1
CDR3 length: 15
clone size: once
J gene: TRBJ1-5
V gene: TRBV28
CDR3 protein: CASREQGASNQPQHF
CDR3 DNA: TGTGCCAGCAGGGAACAGGGGGCGAGCAATCAGCCCCAGCATTTT

D gene: NA
CDR3 length: 13
clone size: NA
J gene: TRBJ2-1
V gene: TRBV19
CDR3 protein: CASSIKESHEQFF
CDR3 DNA: TGTGCCAGTAGTATAAAGGAGAGTCATGAGCAGTTCTTC

D gene: NA
CDR3 length: 14
clone size: NA
J gene: TRBJ2-3
V gene: TRBV6-4
CDR3 protein: CASSRQAGTDTQYF
CDR3 DNA: TGTGCCAGCAGTAGACAGGCGGGCACAGATACGCAGTATTTT

D gene: NA
CDR3 length: 12
clone size: NA
J gene: TRBJ1-1
V gene: TRBV30
CDR3 protein: CAWRGGSAEAFF
CDR3 DNA: TGTGCCTGGAGGGGAGGGAGCGCTGAAGCTTTCTTT

D gene: TRBD1
CDR3 length: 14
clone size: NA
J gene: TRBJ2-7
V gene: TRBV6-1
CDR3 protein: CASSEDRVAYEQYF
CDR3 DNA: TGTGCCAGCAGTGAGGACAGGGTGGCATACGAGCAGTACTTC

D gene: NA
CDR3 length: 16
clone size: NA
J gene: TRBJ2-7
V gene: TRBV2
CDR3 protein: CASSEYVSESSYEQYF
CDR3 DNA: TGTGCCAGCAGTGAATACGTTAGCGAGAGCTCCTACGAGCAGTACTTC

D gene: TRBD1
CDR3 length: 15
clone size: once
J gene: TRBJ1-1
V gene: TRBV19
CDR3 protein: CASSTGTGGETEAFF
CDR3 DNA: TGTGCCAGTAGTACCGGGACAGGGGGAGAGACTGAAGCTTTCTTT

D gene: NA
CDR3 length: 14
clone size: NA
J gene: TRBJ1-2
V gene: TRBV7-9
CDR3 protein: CASSLGGQNYGYTF
CDR3 DNA: TGTGCCAGCAGCTTAGGGGGGCAGAACTATGGCTACACCTTC

D gene: TRBD2
CDR3 length: 15
clone size: NA
J gene: TRBJ2-3
V gene: TRBV6-6
CDR3 protein: CASSYPGGNTDTQYF
CDR3 DNA: TGTGCCAGCAGTTACCCCGGGGGGAACACAGATACGCAGTATTTT

D gene: NA
CDR3 length: 12
clone size: NA
J gene: TRBJ1-2
V gene: TRBV6-5
CDR3 protein: CASSYRGYGYTF
CDR3 DNA: TGTGCCAGCAGTTACAGGGGCTATGGCTACACCTTC

D gene: NA
CDR3 length: 13
clone size: NA
J gene: TRBJ1-4
V gene: TRBV28
CDR3 protein: CASRGGTNEKLFF
CDR3 DNA: TGTGCCAGCAGAGGGGGAACTAATGAAAAACTGTTTTTT

D gene: TRBD2
CDR3 length: 14
clone size: NA
J gene: TRBJ2-5
V gene: TRBV18
CDR3 protein: CASSPTTSVETQYF
CDR3 DNA: TGTGCCAGCTCACCAACAACTAGCGTGGAGACCCAGTACTTC

D gene: NA
CDR3 length: 14
clone size: NA
J gene: TRBJ1-5
V gene: TRBV4-1
CDR3 protein: CASSQTGTRQPQHF
CDR3 DNA: TGCGCCAGCAGCCAAACAGGGACACGGCAGCCCCAGCATTTT

D gene: TRBD2
CDR3 length: 16
clone size: NA
J gene: TRBJ2-7
V gene: TRBV14
CDR3 protein: CASSPRTSGASYEQYF
CDR3 DNA: TGTGCCAGCAGCCCTAGGACTAGCGGAGCCTCCTACGAGCAGTACTTC

D gene: TRBD1
CDR3 length: 16
clone size: NA
J gene: TRBJ2-7
V gene: TRBV4-3
CDR3 protein: CASSQARDRGEDEQYF
CDR3 DNA: TGCGCCAGCAGCCAAGCCCGGGACAGGGGGGAGGACGAGCAGTACTTC

D gene: TRBD2
CDR3 length: 16
clone size: NA
J gene: TRBJ2-7
V gene: TRBV28
CDR3 protein: CASSWLTSGRGYEQYF
CDR3 DNA: TGTGCCAGCAGTTGGCTGACTAGCGGGAGGGGCTACGAGCAGTACTTC

D gene: NA
CDR3 length: 14
clone size: NA
J gene: TRBJ1-5
V gene: TRBV19
CDR3 protein: CASTQGRGNQPQHF
CDR3 DNA: TGTGCCAGTACCCAGGGCCGGGGCAATCAGCCCCAGCATTTT

D gene: NA
CDR3 length: 16
clone size: NA
J gene: TRBJ2-7
V gene: TRBV5-6
CDR3 protein: CASTVGGPGTGDEQYF
CDR3 DNA: TGTGCCAGCACCGTCGGCGGACCCGGGACTGGGGACGAGCAGTACTTC

D gene: TRBD1
CDR3 length: 16
clone size: NA
J gene: TRBJ2-1
V gene: TRBV4-3
CDR3 protein: CASSQDWAGGPNEQFF
CDR3 DNA: TGCGCCAGCAGCCAAGATTGGGCAGGGGGCCCCAATGAGCAGTTCTTC

D gene: TRBD2
CDR3 length: 15
clone size: NA
J gene: TRBJ2-1
V gene: TRBV5-4
CDR3 protein: CASSLETSGNNEQFF
CDR3 DNA: TGTGCCAGCAGCTTGGAGACTAGCGGGAACAATGAGCAGTTCTTC

D gene: NA
CDR3 length: 16
clone size: NA
J gene: TRBJ2-7
V gene: TRBV7-9
CDR3 protein: CASSSTPSGPAWEQYF
CDR3 DNA: TGTGCCAGCAGCTCCACTCCGAGCGGGCCTGCATGGGAGCAGTACTTC

D gene: TRBD1
CDR3 length: 16
clone size: NA
J gene: TRBJ1-5
V gene: TRBV30
CDR3 protein: CAWSIRGRLPNQPQHF
CDR3 DNA: TGTGCCTGGAGTATAAGGGGGCGCCTACCGAATCAGCCCCAGCATTTT

D gene: TRBD2
CDR3 length: 14
clone size: NA
J gene: TRBJ2-7
V gene: TRBV28
CDR3 protein: CAIGARLAGYEQYF
CDR3 DNA: TGTGCCATTGGGGCCCGACTAGCGGGGTACGAGCAGTACTTC

D gene: TRBD2
CDR3 length: 16
clone size: NA
J gene: TRBJ2-1
V gene: TRBV4-3
CDR3 protein: CASSQSLAEEGNEQFF
CDR3 DNA: TGCGCCAGCAGCCAGTCACTAGCGGAGGAGGGAAATGAGCAGTTCTTC

D gene: TRBD2
CDR3 length: 14
clone size: NA
J gene: TRBJ2-7
V gene: TRBV6-1
CDR3 protein: CASSVEGGLYEQYF
CDR3 DNA: TGTGCCAGCAGTGTAGAGGGAGGGCTCTACGAGCAGTACTTC

D gene: TRBD1
CDR3 length: 15
clone size: NA
J gene: TRBJ2-7
V gene: TRBV5-1
CDR3 protein: CASSFTGTESYEQYF
CDR3 DNA: TGCGCCAGCAGTTTCACCGGGACAGAGTCCTACGAGCAGTACTTC

D gene: TRBD2
CDR3 length: 19
clone size: few
J gene: TRBJ2-7
V gene: TRBV7-2
CDR3 protein: CASSLALSLAGGHSYEQYF
CDR3 DNA: TGTGCCAGCAGCTTAGCGCTATCCCTAGCGGGAGGACACTCCTACGAGCAGTACTTC

D gene: NA
CDR3 length: 15
clone size: few
J gene: TRBJ1-3
V gene: TRBV15
CDR3 protein: CATSRDSQSGNTIYF
CDR3 DNA: TGTGCCACCAGCAGAGATTCGCAGTCTGGAAACACCATATATTTT

D gene: NA
CDR3 length: 11
clone size: NA
J gene: TRBJ1-2
V gene: TRBV27
CDR3 protein: CASGGAYGYTF
CDR3 DNA: TGTGCCAGCGGCGGGGCCTATGGCTACACCTTC

D gene: TRBD1
CDR3 length: 16
clone size: NA
J gene: TRBJ2-7
V gene: TRBV2
CDR3 protein: CASSTNKNDRGYEQYF
CDR3 DNA: TGTGCCAGCAGTACCAATAAAAACGACAGGGGATACGAGCAGTACTTC

D gene: NA
CDR3 length: 17
clone size: NA
J gene: TRBJ2-1
V gene: TRBV4-2
CDR3 protein: CASSHPVRESQDNEQFF
CDR3 DNA: TGTGCCAGCAGCCATCCGGTCCGGGAGTCCCAGGACAATGAGCAGTTCTTC

D gene: NA
CDR3 length: 15
clone size: once
J gene: TRBJ2-7
V gene: TRBV7-8
CDR3 protein: CASSLAAEGSYEQYF
CDR3 DNA: TGTGCCAGCAGCTTAGCGGCGGAGGGGTCCTACGAGCAGTACTTC

D gene: TRBD1
CDR3 length: 15
clone size: NA
J gene: TRBJ2-7
V gene: TRBV10-1
CDR3 protein: CASSDHRGLFYEQYF
CDR3 DNA: TGCGCCAGCAGTGATCACAGGGGGCTCTTCTACGAGCAGTACTTC

D gene: NA
CDR3 length: 14
clone size: NA
J gene: TRBJ2-2
V gene: TRBV15
CDR3 protein: CATSSNIDTGELFF
CDR3 DNA: TGTGCCACCAGCAGTAACATCGACACCGGGGAGCTGTTTTTT

D gene: TRBD1
CDR3 length: 16
clone size: NA
J gene: TRBJ1-2
V gene: TRBV6-5
CDR3 protein: CASSYSSGTDNYGYTF
CDR3 DNA: TGTGCCAGCAGTTACTCGTCCGGGACAGATAACTATGGCTACACCTTC

D gene: NA
CDR3 length: 17
clone size: NA
J gene: TRBJ2-7
V gene: TRBV21-1
CDR3 protein: CASSKLRVRGKSYEQYF
CDR3 DNA: TGTGCCAGCAGCAAATTAAGGGTCAGGGGTAAGTCCTACGAGCAGTACTTC

D gene: TRBD1
CDR3 length: 14
clone size: NA
J gene: TRBJ1-2
V gene: TRBV6-1
CDR3 protein: CASSPPGTDDGYTF
CDR3 DNA: TGTGCCAGCAGCCCCCCCGGGACAGATGATGGCTACACCTTC

D gene: TRBD1
CDR3 length: 15
clone size: few
J gene: TRBJ1-5
V gene: TRBV6-1
CDR3 protein: CASSEGQGVNQPQHF
CDR3 DNA: TGTGCCAGCAGTGAGGGACAGGGGGTCAATCAGCCCCAGCATTTT

D gene: NA
CDR3 length: 13
clone size: once
J gene: TRBJ1-2
V gene: TRBV10-3
CDR3 protein: CAISAGREYGYTF
CDR3 DNA: TGTGCCATCAGTGCGGGTAGGGAGTATGGCTACACCTTC

D gene: TRBD2
CDR3 length: 13
clone size: NA
J gene: TRBJ2-3
V gene: TRBV6-6
CDR3 protein: CASRLAAGDTQYF
CDR3 DNA: TGTGCCAGCAGACTAGCGGCGGGAGATACGCAGTATTTT

D gene: TRBD1
CDR3 length: 13
clone size: NA
J gene: TRBJ2-5
V gene: TRBV29-1
CDR3 protein: CSVAGQGKETQYF
CDR3 DNA: TGCAGCGTCGCCGGACAGGGGAAAGAGACCCAGTACTTC

D gene: TRBD1
CDR3 length: 16
clone size: NA
J gene: TRBJ1-1
V gene: TRBV28
CDR3 protein: CASSADPGQRTCEAFF
CDR3 DNA: TGTGCCAGCAGTGCGGACCCGGGACAGCGAACCTGTGAAGCTTTCTTT

D gene: TRBD2
CDR3 length: 19
clone size: few
J gene: TRBJ2-7
V gene: TRBV5-1
CDR3 protein: CASSLPGTSGAYSTHEQYF
CDR3 DNA: TGCGCCAGCAGCTTGCCCGGGACTAGCGGCGCCTATTCGACCCACGAGCAGTACTTC

D gene: TRBD1
CDR3 length: 16
clone size: few
J gene: TRBJ1-3
V gene: TRBV5-6
CDR3 protein: CASSTRDREAGNTIYF
CDR3 DNA: TGTGCCAGCAGCACCCGGGACAGGGAAGCTGGAAACACCATATATTTT

D gene: TRBD2
CDR3 length: 16
clone size: NA
J gene: TRBJ2-3
V gene: TRBV29-1
CDR3 protein: CSVEDRGGRIADTQYF
CDR3 DNA: TGCAGCGTTGAAGATCGGGGCGGGAGAATCGCAGATACGCAGTATTTT

D gene: NA
CDR3 length: 11
clone size: NA
J gene: TRBJ1-4
V gene: TRBV20-1
CDR3 protein: CSAQTGEKLFF
CDR3 DNA: TGCAGTGCTCAGACGGGTGAAAAACTGTTTTTT

D gene: NA
CDR3 length: 16
clone size: NA
J gene: TRBJ2-3
V gene: TRBV11-3
CDR3 protein: CASSLAVPRVIDTQYF
CDR3 DNA: TGTGCCAGCAGCTTAGCCGTTCCGCGAGTGATAGATACGCAGTATTTT